The rows below give T cell receptor beta chains drawn from one sample of a study of cytomegalovirus exposure and HLA in healthy donors. Using immunoSEQ multiplex PCR, the repertoire was profiled, and TCRdb retains in-frame clones only, with some absent. Altogether 80,000 to 95,000 clones are present, 78% being singletons, with the ten largest covering 5% to 7%. What was sequenced was PBMCs. These receptor sequences come from a man aged 18-30 years in good health and CMV-seropositive. Both conserved end residues are part of each CDR3. The D gene is left open where the match is weak. Clone size is shown for a subset of rows, as once, few, many or a class of expanded clone.

clone size	D gene	V gene	J gene	CDR3 protein	CDR3 DNA
.	TRBD1	TRBV6-5	TRBJ2-7	CASNLKGQGISKQYF	TGTGCCAGCAATTTAAAGGGACAGGGGATATCGAAGCAGTACTTC
.	.	TRBV28	TRBJ1-3	CASSFRGSGNTIYF	TGTGCCAGCAGTTTCAGGGGCTCTGGAAACACCATATATTTT
few	.	TRBV4-1	TRBJ1-4	CASSNAGSTNEKLFF	TGCGCCAGCAGCAACGCAGGGTCGACTAATGAAAAACTGTTTTTT
.	.	TRBV5-1	TRBJ2-1	CASSLDAGIGDNEQFF	TGCGCCAGCAGCTTGGATGCCGGGATTGGGGACAATGAGCAGTTCTTC
many	.	TRBV19	TRBJ2-5	CASRQAGETQYF	TGTGCCAGTCGACAGGCGGGAGAGACCCAGTACTTC
.	.	TRBV5-4	TRBJ2-7	CASSLGSGVAYEQYF	TGTGCCAGCAGCTTGGGCTCGGGAGTTGCCTACGAGCAGTACTTC
.	.	TRBV30	TRBJ2-7	CAWSENGSYYEQYF	TGTGCCTGGAGTGAGAACGGGAGTTACTACGAGCAGTACTTC
.	.	TRBV29-1	TRBJ2-5	CSVSMGAETQYF	TGCAGCGTATCAATGGGGGCAGAAACCCAGTACTTC
.	.	TRBV2	TRBJ2-5	CASTGIAVPQETQYF	TGTGCCAGCACAGGAATAGCGGTGCCGCAAGAGACCCAGTACTTC
.	.	TRBV4-1	TRBJ1-1	CASSQRATGLSTEAFF	TGCGCCAGCAGCCAAAGGGCTACAGGTTTGAGCACTGAAGCTTTCTTT
once	TRBD1	TRBV5-1	TRBJ2-3	CASGTGGTDTQYF	TGCGCCAGCGGGACAGGGGGCACAGATACGCAGTATTTT
.	.	TRBV6-5	TRBJ1-3	CASRHRVVGNTIYF	TGTGCCAGCAGACACAGGGTCGTTGGAAACACCATATATTTT
.	.	TRBV7-6	TRBJ1-1	CASTAMEGTEAFF	TGTGCCAGCACCGCCATGGAGGGCACTGAAGCTTTCTTT
.	.	TRBV4-1	TRBJ2-7	CASSHPGWRDEQYF	TGCGCCAGCAGCCATCCCGGGTGGCGGGACGAGCAGTACTTC
few	.	TRBV6-5	TRBJ2-2	CASSYSIGSGELFF	TGTGCCAGCAGTTACTCGATCGGGTCCGGGGAGCTGTTTTTT
few	.	TRBV6-1	TRBJ2-3	CASRGWSTDTQYF	TGTGCCAGCAGGGGCTGGAGCACAGATACGCAGTATTTT
.	TRBD1	TRBV10-3	TRBJ2-5	CAITRDRGETQYF	TGTGCCATCACCAGGGACAGGGGAGAGACCCAGTACTTC
.	.	TRBV6-1	TRBJ1-5	CASSAKTSPQPQHF	TGTGCCAGCAGTGCAAAGACTAGTCCGCAGCCCCAGCATTTT